Each of the 23 T cell receptor beta chains below was sequenced from the same sample in a study of T cell repertoires in cytomegalovirus infection. TCRdb re-derived calls from the reads in MiXCR, one entry per CDR3 protein. The table lists some 400,000 distinct CDR3 sequences, roughly 30% of them singletons. The sequenced sample was PBMCs. The receptors originated from a human donor in good health (CMV status not recorded). Some clones in this sample may be carry-over from other donors' samples.

Written as DNA, the CDR3 is TGCAGTGCCCCCCCAGTCGAGGGTGAGGGCACAGATACGCAGTATTTT. As protein: CSAPPVEGEGTDTQYF. The V call is TRBV20-1, the J call TRBJ2-3; D is possibly TRBD2 (5 bases). CDR3 size: 16 residues. CDR1 and CDR2 from the germline V gene are DFQATT and SNEGSKA (reference sequence). V shed 6 bases and J shed 1 base, with 20 bases lying between them.

There are a few counts of this clonotype. This sequence joins TRBV11-3 and TRBJ2-2, with D perhaps assigned TRBD1 or TRBD2 (7 bases each). This CDR3 has 18 residues. V lost 4 bases, J lost 6 bases, and 24 bases lay in between. Germline CDR1 and CDR2: SGHNT and YENEEA. This CDR3 is CASSSGQWGGLSAGELFF. The CDR3 DNA is TGTGCCAGCAGCTCGGGACAGTGGGGGGGCTTATCTGCCGGGGAGCTGTTTTTT.

The rearrangement joins TRBV10-3 to TRBJ2-2; no definite D call. Trimming stripped 7 bases from V and 6 bases from J, with 0 bases between. Per the germline V gene, CDR1 is ENHRY and CDR2 is SYGVKD. The CDR3 has 9 residues. CDR3 loop: CAITGELFF. The DNA of the CDR3 is TGTGCCATCACCGGGGAGCTGTTTTTT.

On this clonotype: This clone may be a read error of a much larger clone one base away. The V call is TRBV7-2, the J call TRBJ2-3; possible D gene TRBD2, 6 bases. This CDR3 spans 15 amino acids. CDR1 is SGHTA and CDR2 is FQGNSA in the germline V gene. CDR3: CASSVAAWGIDTQYF. DNA for the CDR3: TGTGCCAGCAGCGTAGCGGCATGGGGAATAGATACGCAGTATTTT.

The chain employs TRBV5-1 and TRBJ1-1, with D perhaps matching TRBD1 (5 bases). The CDR3 is 14 amino acids. Germline V gives CDR1 SGHRS, CDR2 YFSETQ. V was pared by 3 bases and J by 6 bases, with 15 bases between. CDR3 nucleotide sequence: TGCGCCAGCAGCTCGGGACTGTGGGGCGCTGAAGCTTTCTTT. Translation gives CASSSGLWGAEAFF.

This clonotype has a handful of counts. This chain connects TRBV7-8 to TRBJ2-7; a weak D match, TRBD1 (6 bases). This CDR3 contains 14 residues. Germline CDR1 and CDR2: SGHVS and FQNEAQ. Trimming cost V 4 bases and J 0 bases, with 10 bases left between them. In nucleotides, the CDR3 is TGTGCCAGCAGCTCCCGGGACACCTCCTACGAGCAGTACTTC. It codes for CASSSRDTSYEQYF.

Concerning this clonotype: Relative to the germline gene, one junction end is altered; a read error may explain this. The gene calls are TRBV12-3 or TRBV12-4 and TRBJ2-5; either TRBD1 or TRBD2 may fit D (6 bases each). The CDR3 extends over 17 amino acids. DNA for the CDR3: TGTGCCAGAAGTTCCTACCCGGCTATCGGGGGCCAGGAGACCCAGTACTTC. Its protein is CARSSYPAIGGQETQYF.

In this sample, this clonotype turned up a few times. This chain joins TRBV11-1 and TRBJ2-3; D is ambiguous. The CDR3 runs to 14 residues. The V end was cut by 5 bases, the J end by 3 bases, with 12 bases between. CDR1 and CDR2 from the germline V gene are SGHAT and FQDESV (reference sequence). CDR3 in DNA: TGTGCCAGCAGCCGTTCCTGGATTACAGATACGCAGTATTTT. Its translation: CASSRSWITDTQYF.

This clonotype was counted once. The chain's CDR3 is CASTLRAEAFF. The CDR3 coding sequence is TGTGCCAGCACCCTTAGGGCTGAAGCTTTCTTT. The chain links TRBV12-3 or TRBV12-4 to TRBJ1-1, with D unclear. Between the trimmed V and J ends, which lost 7 bases and 6 bases, there was a span of 9 bases. This CDR3 spans 11 amino acids.

As for this clonotype: The CDR3 ends on some other residue instead of the conserved phenylalanine or tryptophan, so this is likely a read error. The rearrangement links TRBV7-9 to TRBJ1-5; TRBD1 matches 8 bases. Trimming removed 6 bases from V and 0 bases from J; junction bases left unmatched: 10. This CDR3 comprises 17 residues. Germline loops: CDR1 SEHNR, CDR2 FQNEAQ (reference sequence). CDR3 protein: CASSLWTGPYSNQPQHL. As DNA, the CDR3 is TGTGCCAGCAGTCTCTGGACAGGGCCATATAGCAATCAGCCCCAGCATTTG.

Ten or more counts support this clonotype. This sequence joins TRBV7-3 and TRBJ1-1, with 7 bases identical to TRBD1. The CDR3 totals 14 residues. Germline V lookup: CDR1 SGHTA, CDR2 FQGTGA. J gave up 4 bases and V 0 bases, and 2 bases lay outside the gene matches. This chain's CDR3 is CASSLTGQITEAFF. The DNA for the CDR3 is TGTGCCAGCAGCTTAACGGGACAGATCACTGAAGCTTTCTTT.

V is TRBV6-5 and J is TRBJ2-1; the D is unclear. Trimming took 5 bases from V and 3 from J, leaving 11 bases between them. The germline V gene has CDR1 MNHEY and CDR2 SVGAGI. This CDR3 has 14 residues. The DNA for the CDR3 is TGTGCCAGCAGTCAGTGTATGGTCTACAATGAGCAGTTCTTC. Protein sequence: CASSQCMVYNEQFF.

There are many counts of this clonotype. This chain uses TRBV4-1 with TRBJ1-4; no clear D. The CDR3 has 14 amino acids. V lost 0 bases, J lost 0 bases, and 2 bases lay in between. Germline V gene lookup returns CDR1 MGHRA and CDR2 YSYEKL. The CDR3 protein is CASSQDATNEKLFF. CDR3 coding DNA: TGCGCCAGCAGCCAAGATGCAACTAATGAAAAACTGTTTTTT.

The chain recombines TRBV19 with TRBJ2-2; D may match TRBD1 or TRBD2 (6 bases each). V shed 3 bases and J shed 1 base, with 12 bases lying between them. The CDR3 extends over 16 amino acids. Germline CDR1 and CDR2: LNHDA and SQIVND (reference sequence). For the CDR3, the DNA is TGTGCCAGTAGTATTGGTGGGGGGCGGAACACCGGGGAGCTGTTTTTT. Protein sequence: CASSIGGGRNTGELFF.

CDR3 DNA: TGTGCCAGCAGCTTATGGGAGGCAGGGGAACTCTCCTACGAGCAGTACTTC. It codes for CASSLWEAGELSYEQYF. This chain links TRBV7-8 with TRBJ2-7, with D perhaps given as TRBD1 or TRBD2 (6 bases each). This CDR3 spans 17 amino acids. Trimming pared 2 bases from V and 0 bases from J, leaving 17 bases between. Germline values: CDR1 SGHVS, CDR2 FQNEAQ.

The table lists this clonotype with many counts. The rearrangement uses TRBV7-9 and TRBJ2-3; a possible D gene is TRBD2 (7 bases). From germline, CDR1 is SEHNR and CDR2 FQNEAQ (reference sequence). V lost 4 bases and J 2 bases, leaving 19 bases between the germline ends. The CDR3 length is 17 residues. The CDR3 spells CASSSPLGRGPTDTQYF. CDR3 sequence (DNA): TGTGCCAGCAGCTCGCCCCTCGGGCGGGGGCCCACAGATACGCAGTATTTT.

The V call is TRBV24-1, the J call TRBJ2-2; 7 bases match TRBD1. Trimming at V came to 7 bases and at J to 3 bases, leaving 4 bases not matched to a gene. CDR3 length: 14 residues. Germline assignment: CDR1 KGHDR and CDR2 SFDVKD. The CDR3 DNA follows: TGTGCCACCAGAGGACAGGAGTACACCGGGGAGCTGTTTTTT. This sequence encodes CATRGQEYTGELFF.

The table lists this clonotype with a few counts. The genes are TRBV7-2 and TRBJ1-1, with D hard to call. The germline V gene has CDR1 SGHTA and CDR2 FQGNSA. The CDR3 extends over 16 amino acids. Trimming pared 3 bases from V and 0 bases from J, leaving 14 bases between. The CDR3 spells CASSLTRLNMNTEAFF. CDR3 coding DNA: TGTGCCAGCAGCTTGACCCGACTGAACATGAACACTGAAGCTTTCTTT.

The CDR3 loop is CASSSRLAGGSSYNEQFF. CDR3 nucleotide sequence: TGTGCCAGCTCATCCCGACTAGCGGGGGGGAGCTCCTACAATGAGCAGTTCTTC. The chain joins TRBV18 to TRBJ2-1, with TRBD2 identical over 14 bases. The CDR3 has 18 residues. V was pared by 5 bases and J by 0 bases, with 6 bases of the junction left unmatched. Germline V CDR1 and CDR2: KGHSH, LQKENI.

The CDR3 bases are TGTGCCAGCAGCCACAGCTCTGGACAGGTTAATCAGCCCCAGCATTTT. Its protein product is CASSHSSGQVNQPQHF. The chain combines TRBV6-1 with TRBJ1-5; 7 nucleotides align to TRBD1. Germline CDR1 is MNHNS and CDR2 is SASEGT. Unmatched junction bases numbered 12, after V lost 6 bases and J lost 4 bases. The CDR3 runs 16 residues.

As to this clonotype: This may be a read error, as it is one base from a much larger clone. This CDR3 is missing its conserved last phenylalanine or tryptophan, likely due to a read error. The chain carries TRBV7-2 and TRBJ1-2; D is possibly TRBD1 (5 bases). Trimming left V 5 bases short and J 6 bases short, with 16 bases between. CDR3 length: 14 amino acids. Germline CDR1 is SGHTA and CDR2 is FQGNSA. CDR3 sequence: CASSKRGDQNGYTC. In DNA form, the CDR3 reads TGTGCCAGCAGCAAACGGGGCGATCAAAATGGCTACACCTGC.

This clonotype has at least ten counts. CDR3 coding DNA: TGTGCCAGCAGTTTATCCGGGATCAATCAGCCCCAGCATTTT. Translating it yields CASSLSGINQPQHF. V is TRBV28 and J is TRBJ1-5; D unclear. The germline CDR1 and CDR2 sequences are MDHEN and SYDVKM. The CDR3 consists of 14 residues. The germline V and J ends were trimmed by 1 base and 3 bases, with 7 bases remaining between them.

This clonotype was recorded at least ten times. This chain links TRBV7-2 with TRBJ1-2, with 8 bases lining up with TRBD1. This CDR3 spans 14 amino acids. The J segment lost 2 bases and the V segment lost 5 bases, leaving 4 bases of the junction unmatched. CDR1 is SGHTA, CDR2 FQGNSA, per germline. The CDR3 DNA reads TGTGCCAGCAGCCCCGGACAGGGAAACTATGGCTACACCTTC. It encodes CASSPGQGNYGYTF.